The 18 T cell receptor beta chains presented below share a single source sample, sequenced in a study of shared clonotypes between healthy human individuals. Sequencing used immunoSEQ multiplex PCR; TCRdb keeps in-frame clones, though not all of them. The sample shows about 560,000 clones, around three quarters of them seen only once. Sequencing was performed on PBMCs. All receptors come from a woman in her 40s in good health. Some clones in this sample may be carry-over from other donors' samples.

Regarding this clone: A far larger clone is a single base away, which makes a read error likely. The chain links TRBV27 to TRBJ1-1; D gene ambiguous. Germline V CDR1 and CDR2: MNHEY, SMNVEV (reference sequence). The V end was cut by 2 bases, the J end by 3 bases, with 7 bases between. The CDR3 extends over 13 amino acids. Written as DNA, the CDR3 is TGTGCCAGCAGTTTAAGCAGGTACACTGAAGCTTTCTTT. Protein sequence: CASSLSRYTEAFF.

V usage is TRBV5-8 and J usage is TRBJ2-7; 8 bases are shared with TRBD2. V lost 0 bases and J lost 3; bases outside the gene matches: 5. CDR3 size: 15 residues. CDR1 is SGHTS, CDR2 YDEGEE, per germline. CDR3 amino acids: CASSLAEAGGYEQYF. CDR3 sequence (DNA): TGTGCCAGCAGCTTGGCCGAGGCGGGAGGCTACGAGCAGTACTTC. Full variable domain (missing parts from reference TRBV5-8 and TRBJ2-7): EAGVTQSPTHLIKTRGQQATLRCSPISGHTSVYWYQQALGLGLQFLLWYDEGEERNRGNFPPRFSGRQFPNYSSELNVNALELEDSALYLCASSLAEAGGYEQYFGPGTRLTVT.

This sequence joins TRBV27 and TRBJ2-5, with D possibly TRBD2 on 5 matching bases. The V and J ends lost 2 bases and 5 bases respectively, with 9 bases between them. This CDR3 comprises 13 residues. The germline CDR1 and CDR2 sequences are MNHEY and SMNVEV (reference sequence). CDR3 amino acids: CASSLEGAETQYF. In nucleotides, the CDR3 is TGTGCCAGCAGTTTAGAGGGCGCGGAGACCCAGTACTTC.

The chain combines TRBV27 with TRBJ1-2, with TRBD1 matching 10 bases. The trim removed 5 bases at V and 7 bases at J, leaving 10 bases unmatched. The CDR3 consists of 15 residues. Germline-derived CDR1 and CDR2 are MNHEY and SMNVEV (reference sequence). This CDR3 reads CASSTTGGDGGGYTF. The CDR3 nucleotides read TGTGCCAGCAGTACGACAGGGGGCGATGGCGGTGGCTACACCTTC.

The J gene is TRBJ1-1, the V gene TRBV25-1, with D unclear. This CDR3 has 15 amino acids. V was trimmed by 6 bases and J by 3 bases, leaving 17 bases between them. The germline gives CDR1 MGHDK, CDR2 SYGVNS. CDR3 in DNA: TGTGCCAGCAGGGGGTTTGGAACAAAGGACACTGAAGCTTTCTTT. Its translation is CASRGFGTKDTEAFF.

J is TRBJ2-3 and V is TRBV7-3; D is unresolved. The germline gives CDR1 SGHTA, CDR2 FQGTGA. V dropped 5 bases and J dropped 4 bases, with 10 bases sitting between them. CDR3 length: 13 residues. CDR3 sequence (DNA): TGTGCCAGCAGCCTGGATCGGGCAGATACGCAGTATTTT. It specifies CASSLDRADTQYF.

The rearrangement joins TRBV5-1 to TRBJ2-7; D is possibly TRBD1 (6 bases). The CDR3 is 14 residues long. Germline V lookup: CDR1 SGHRS, CDR2 YFSETQ. V lost 4 bases and J lost 6, with 17 bases in between. The CDR3 DNA is TGCGCCAGCAGCCCAGGACAGCCCCAGGGCGAGCAGTACTTC. This codes for CASSPGQPQGEQYF.

V usage is TRBV19 and J usage is TRBJ2-7; D might be TRBD1 (5 bases). The ends were cut back, 11 bases at V and 0 bases at J, with 14 bases in the middle. CDR1 is LNHDA and CDR2 is SQIVND in the germline V gene (reference sequence). This CDR3 comprises 13 residues. This CDR3 is CASEDSLSYEQYF. The CDR3 region has the DNA TGTGCCTCGGAAGACAGCCTCTCCTACGAGCAGTACTTC.

This chain links TRBV7-3 with TRBJ2-1, with 9 bases aligning to TRBD2. Trimming at V came to 8 bases and at J to 5 bases, leaving 7 bases not matched to a gene. The germline gives CDR1 SGHTA, CDR2 FQGTGA. This CDR3 is 14 amino acids long. The CDR3 nucleotides are TGTGCCAGCGCGGTAGCGGGGGCAAACAATGAGCAGTTCTTC. Protein: CASAVAGANNEQFF. Full variable domain (missing parts from reference TRBV7-3 and TRBJ2-1): GAGVSQTPSNKVTEKGKYVELRCDPISGHTALYWYRQSLGQGPEFLIYFQGTGAADDSGLPNDRFFAVRPEGSVSTLKIQRTERGDSAVYLCASAVAGANNEQFFGPGTRLTVL.

The CDR3, as DNA: TGTGCCAGCTCACCAAGTCTGGGACTAGCGGAGGAGGAGCAGTTCTTC. This encodes CASSPSLGLAEEEQFF. The gene calls are TRBV18 and TRBJ2-1; 11 bases line up with TRBD2. The J segment lost 10 bases and the V segment lost 2 bases, leaving 10 bases of the junction unmatched. Germline V gene sequence: CDR1 KGHSH, CDR2 LQKENI. This CDR3 has 16 amino acids.

The sample holds a few counts of this clone. This chain joins TRBV10-3 and TRBJ1-2; TRBD1 is a possible D gene (5 bases). The V end was cut by 2 bases, the J end by 6 bases, with 10 bases between. Germline V gene sequence: CDR1 ENHRY, CDR2 SYGVKD. The CDR3 spans 13 residues. The CDR3 coding sequence is TGTGCCATCAGTGAGCTCAGGGAAAATGGCTACACCTTC. As protein: CAISELRENGYTF.

CDR3 region: CASREGQVNTEAFF. In DNA form, the CDR3 reads TGTGCCAGTAGAGAGGGACAAGTGAACACTGAAGCTTTCTTT. This sequence joins TRBV19 and TRBJ1-1, with a possible D match to TRBD1 (6 bases). The ends were cut back, 6 bases at V and 0 bases at J, with 11 bases in the middle. The CDR3 runs 14 residues. Germline lookup yields CDR1 LNHDA and CDR2 SQIVND (reference sequence).

The V and J genes are TRBV7-2 and TRBJ2-3, with D possibly being TRBD1 (6 bases). The V and J ends lost 7 bases and 2 bases respectively, with 16 bases between them. The CDR3 covers 15 residues. Germline lookup yields CDR1 SGHTA and CDR2 FQGNSA. The CDR3 spells CASIRRVGATDTQYF. The CDR3 DNA sequence: TGTGCCAGCATCCGGCGGGTGGGGGCCACAGATACGCAGTATTTT. The entire variable domain, with the rest obtained from reference TRBV7-2 and TRBJ2-3, is as follows: GAGVSQSPSNKVTEKGKDVELRCDPISGHTALYWYRQSLGQGLEFLIYFQGNSAPDKSGLPSDRFSAERTGGSVSTLTIQRTQQEDSAVYLCASIRRVGATDTQYFGPGTRLTVL.

The chain recombines TRBV2 with TRBJ1-5; 7 positions agree with TRBD1. The CDR3 loop spans 15 amino acids. The trim removed 6 bases at V and 3 bases at J, leaving 8 bases unmatched. Germline-derived CDR1 and CDR2 are SNHLY and FYNNEI. The CDR3 spells CASRETGLFNQPQHF. CDR3 sequence (DNA): TGTGCCAGCAGGGAGACAGGGTTGTTCAATCAGCCCCAGCATTTT. The full variable domain, rest sourced from reference TRBV2 and TRBJ1-5, is EPEVTQTPSHQVTQMGQEVILRCVPISNHLYFYWYRQILGQKVEFLVSFYNNEISEKSEIFDDQFSVERPDGSNFTLKIRSTKLEDSAMYFCASRETGLFNQPQHFGDGTRLSIL.

The CDR3 loop is CASSFGGPAKNIQYF. The CDR3 nucleotides are TGTGCCAGCAGCTTCGGGGGGCCGGCCAAAAACATTCAGTACTTC. The chain has TRBV5-4 and TRBJ2-4; the D gene is possibly TRBD2 (7 bases). V was clipped by 2 bases and J by 1 base, with 10 bases between them. This CDR3 comprises 15 residues. CDR1 is SGHNT and CDR2 is YYREEE in the germline V gene (reference sequence).

Remarks on this clone: The sample holds other DNA sequences that translate to the same CDR3. J is TRBJ2-2 and V is TRBV28; D unresolved. This CDR3 is built from 12 residues. The germline V gene encodes CDR1 MDHEN and CDR2 SYDVKM. V was cut by 7 bases and J by 3 bases, with 6 bases left in between. The CDR3 DNA is TGTGCCAGCACCCCATACACCGGGGAGCTGTTTTTT. Translation: CASTPYTGELFF.

The V gene is TRBV4-2, the J gene TRBJ2-7; no definite D call. Trimming removed 0 bases from V and 4 bases from J, with 13 bases in between. CDR3 length equals 15 residues. Per germline, CDR1 LGHNA and CDR2 YNFKEQ. CDR3 sequence reads: CASSQDAWGGYEQYF. DNA for the CDR3: TGTGCCAGCAGCCAAGATGCCTGGGGTGGTTACGAGCAGTACTTC.

This clone was counted a few times. This chain uses TRBV7-8 with TRBJ2-1, with D possibly being TRBD2 (6 bases). The ends were cut back, 5 bases at V and 0 bases at J, with 20 bases in the middle. Per the germline V gene, CDR1 is SGHVS and CDR2 is FQNEAQ. The CDR3 length is 18 residues. CDR3: CASSTRGSGESSYNEQFF. Here the CDR3 DNA reads TGTGCCAGCAGCACAAGGGGTAGCGGAGAGAGCTCCTACAATGAGCAGTTCTTC.